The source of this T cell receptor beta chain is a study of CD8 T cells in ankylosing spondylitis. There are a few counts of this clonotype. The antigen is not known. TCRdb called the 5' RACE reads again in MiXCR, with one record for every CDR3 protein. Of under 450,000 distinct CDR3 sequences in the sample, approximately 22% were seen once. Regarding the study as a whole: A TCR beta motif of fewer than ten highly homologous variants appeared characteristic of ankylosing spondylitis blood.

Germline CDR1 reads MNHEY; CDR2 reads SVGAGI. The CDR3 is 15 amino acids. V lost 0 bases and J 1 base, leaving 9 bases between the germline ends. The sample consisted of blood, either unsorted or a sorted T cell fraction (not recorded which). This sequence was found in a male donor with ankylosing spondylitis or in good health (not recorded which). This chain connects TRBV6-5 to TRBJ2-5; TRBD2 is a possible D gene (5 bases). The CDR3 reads CASSYSIGSQETQYF. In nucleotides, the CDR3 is TGTGCCAGCAGTTACTCGATAGGGAGCCAAGAGACCCAGTACTTC.